This TCR beta chain was identified in a study of radiotherapy plus CTLA-4 blockade in lung cancer. A word on this clone: Other nucleotide sequences from this sample produce the same CDR3.

Germline-derived CDR1 and CDR2 are SGHRS and YFSETQ. V lost 0 bases and J 4 bases, leaving 8 bases between the germline ends. The CDR3 loop spans 14 amino acids. The repertoire was sequenced with immunoSEQ multiplex PCR; TCRdb's copy has only in-frame clones and lacks some. The sample consists of roughly 90,000 clones, roughly 80% of them appearing once. Sequenced here: peripheral blood, sampled from a patient treated with radiotherapy plus ipilimumab. V gene TRBV5-1 combines with J gene TRBJ1-5; D remains unclear. The TCR comes from a human donor with non-small cell lung cancer that progressed on radiotherapy plus ipilimumab. The CDR3: CASSLGAGNQPQHF. CDR3 coding DNA: TGCGCCAGCAGCTTGGGAGCGGGGAATCAGCCCCAGCATTTT.